This is a list of T cell receptor beta chains from one sample in a study of blood T cell repertoires in COVID-19. Measured with immunoSEQ multiplex PCR; TCRdb has only the in-frame clones, and not every one. The sample lists fewer than 350,000 clones, 90% occurring once. Sequencing was carried out using peripheral blood. These receptors were obtained from a woman in her 30s with COVID-19, enrolled during active disease. The CDR3 runs from the conserved cysteine through the conserved F or W. A D gene is named only where the DNA matches it firmly. Clone size is given for some rows only: seen once, a few or many times, or a class if the clone is expanded.

j_call: TRBJ2-5; d_call: TRBD2; v_call: TRBV4-1; clone_size: -; cdr3_aa: CASSQFSGRNQETQYF; cdr3_nt: TGCGCCAGCAGCCAATTCAGCGGGAGGAACCAAGAGACCCAGTACTTC
j_call: TRBJ1-2; d_call: TRBD1; v_call: TRBV2; clone_size: -; cdr3_aa: CASSDGDRGNYGYTF; cdr3_nt: TGTGCCAGCAGTGATGGGGACAGGGGGAACTATGGCTACACCTTC
j_call: TRBJ2-5; d_call: -; v_call: TRBV27; clone_size: -; cdr3_aa: CASSLSKRETQYF; cdr3_nt: TGTGCCAGCAGTTTATCAAAGCGGGAGACCCAGTACTTC
j_call: TRBJ2-1; d_call: TRBD2; v_call: TRBV14; clone_size: -; cdr3_aa: CASSPPSGSDPYNEQFF; cdr3_nt: TGTGCCAGCAGCCCCCCTAGCGGGAGCGACCCCTACAATGAGCAGTTCTTC
j_call: TRBJ2-5; d_call: -; v_call: TRBV30; clone_size: -; cdr3_aa: CAWKPGGETQYF; cdr3_nt: TGTGCCTGGAAGCCGGGTGGCGAGACCCAGTACTTC
j_call: TRBJ2-1; d_call: TRBD2; v_call: TRBV5-4; clone_size: -; cdr3_aa: CASSRGGLAGGNEQFF; cdr3_nt: TGTGCCAGCAGCAGAGGGGGACTAGCGGGAGGTAATGAGCAGTTCTTC
j_call: TRBJ2-5; d_call: TRBD2; v_call: TRBV6-2/TRBV6-3; clone_size: -; cdr3_aa: CASSGLAETQETQYF; cdr3_nt: TGTGCCAGCAGCGGACTAGCGGAGACGCAAGAGACCCAGTACTTC
j_call: TRBJ2-1; d_call: TRBD2; v_call: TRBV5-1; clone_size: -; cdr3_aa: CASSGGLAAYNEQFF; cdr3_nt: TGCGCCAGCAGCGGAGGACTAGCGGCCTACAATGAGCAGTTCTTC
j_call: TRBJ1-2; d_call: -; v_call: TRBV23-1; clone_size: -; cdr3_aa: CASSQWGRTNYGYTF; cdr3_nt: TGCGCCAGCAGTCAATGGGGCCGAACTAACTATGGCTACACCTTC
j_call: TRBJ1-2; d_call: -; v_call: TRBV20-1; clone_size: -; cdr3_aa: CSASDSGGYTF; cdr3_nt: TGCAGTGCCAGCGACAGCGGGGGCTACACCTTC
j_call: TRBJ1-2; d_call: -; v_call: TRBV5-4; clone_size: -; cdr3_aa: CASSLGTDPYGYTF; cdr3_nt: TGTGCCAGCAGCTTGGGGACAGACCCTTATGGCTACACCTTC
j_call: TRBJ2-3; d_call: -; v_call: TRBV19; clone_size: -; cdr3_aa: CASSMGLTDTQYF; cdr3_nt: TGTGCCAGTAGTATGGGACTCACAGATACGCAGTATTTT
j_call: TRBJ1-1; d_call: -; v_call: TRBV2; clone_size: -; cdr3_aa: CASSRRVDTEAFF; cdr3_nt: TGTGCCAGCAGTCGGAGGGTTGACACTGAAGCTTTCTTT
j_call: TRBJ2-2; d_call: -; v_call: TRBV11-2; clone_size: -; cdr3_aa: CATSGTLGTELFF; cdr3_nt: TGTGCCACCTCCGGGACTCTAGGAACAGAGCTGTTTTTT
j_call: TRBJ1-5; d_call: -; v_call: TRBV7-8; clone_size: few; cdr3_aa: CASSLALGGNQPQHF; cdr3_nt: TGTGCCAGCAGCTTAGCCCTCGGGGGGAATCAGCCCCAGCATTTT
j_call: TRBJ2-3; d_call: -; v_call: TRBV7-3; clone_size: -; cdr3_aa: CASSLVLNTDTQYF; cdr3_nt: TGTGCCAGCAGCTTAGTACTAAACACAGATACGCAGTATTTT
j_call: TRBJ2-7; d_call: TRBD1; v_call: TRBV4-3; clone_size: -; cdr3_aa: CASSQQTGYEQYF; cdr3_nt: TGCGCCAGCAGCCAACAGACAGGGTACGAGCAGTACTTC
j_call: TRBJ2-1; d_call: -; v_call: TRBV10-1; clone_size: -; cdr3_aa: CASSAARDYNEQFF; cdr3_nt: TGCGCCAGCAGTGCCGCCAGGGACTACAATGAGCAGTTCTTC
j_call: TRBJ2-7; d_call: TRBD1; v_call: TRBV7-6; clone_size: -; cdr3_aa: CASSLGSGGPYEQYF; cdr3_nt: TGTGCCAGCAGCTTAGGGTCAGGGGGCCCCTACGAGCAGTACTTC
j_call: TRBJ1-4; d_call: -; v_call: TRBV15; clone_size: -; cdr3_aa: CATSRVGSNEKLFF; cdr3_nt: TGTGCCACCAGCAGAGTTGGTAGTAATGAAAAACTGTTTTTT